Each of the 20 T cell receptor beta chains below was sequenced from the same sample in a study of response to subunit inactivated influenza vaccine. MiXCR, applied by TCRdb to the RT-PCR reads, yields one record per CDR3 protein. The table records about 780,000 distinct CDR3 sequences, about 18% of them present only once. This sample comprised PBMCs from blood, obtained 5 to 6 days after vaccination. These receptors came from a man aged 50 or older who received an inactivated influenza vaccine.

Only a few counts were recorded for this clonotype. The rearrangement uses TRBV10-3 and TRBJ2-5; the D is unclear. The CDR3 consists of 14 residues. Trimming pared 2 bases from V and 4 bases from J, leaving 11 bases between. Looked up from germline, CDR1 is ENHRY and CDR2 is SYGVKD. The CDR3 nucleotides are TGTGCCATCAGTGAGATGGCCGACCGAGAGACCCAGTACTTC. This gives the protein CAISEMADRETQYF.

This rearrangement joins TRBV28 to TRBJ1-2, with D perhaps matching TRBD1 (5 bases). Germline V lookup: CDR1 MDHEN, CDR2 SYDVKM. Trimming cost V 6 bases and J 6 bases, with 14 bases left between them. The CDR3 extends over 13 amino acids. CDR3 protein: CASRLIQGDGYTF. CDR3 coding DNA: TGTGCCAGCAGACTGATTCAGGGTGATGGCTACACCTTC.

The J gene is TRBJ2-1, the V gene TRBV12-3 or TRBV12-4; no reliable D call. Trimming removed 1 base from V and 2 bases from J, with 12 bases in between. This CDR3 is 16 amino acids long. In DNA form, the CDR3 reads TGTGCCAGCAGTTTAGTTGTAGTTTCCGCCTACAATGAGCAGTTCTTC. Translated: CASSLVVVSAYNEQFF.

This clonotype was observed at least ten times. V usage is TRBV18 and J usage is TRBJ2-3, with no clear D. CDR1 and CDR2 from the germline V gene are KGHSH and LQKENI. V was cut by 2 bases and J by 5 bases, with 8 bases left in between. This CDR3 comprises 13 residues. For the CDR3, the DNA is TGTGCCAGCTCACCATTTGAGCTAGATACGCAGTATTTT. Its translation: CASSPFELDTQYF.

J is TRBJ2-3 and V is TRBV7-2, with D uncertain. This CDR3 contains 13 residues. Trimming stripped 4 bases from V and 6 bases from J, with 11 bases between. The V gene's germline CDR1 is SGHTA and CDR2 FQGNSA. CDR3 bases: TGTGCCAGCAGCTCAGACAAGTGGGATACGCAGTATTTT. Its translation: CASSSDKWDTQYF.

This clonotype was seen only a few times. This rearrangement joins TRBV20-1 to TRBJ2-5; no firm D call. Between the trimmed V and J ends, which lost 5 bases and 7 bases, there was a span of 14 bases. This CDR3 has 12 residues. Germline assignment: CDR1 DFQATT and CDR2 SNEGSKA (reference sequence). CDR3 in DNA: TGCAGTGCTCCCCCCGCGAGTGGGACCCAGTACTTC. Protein: CSAPPASGTQYF.

The chain combines TRBV20-1 with TRBJ1-6, with D hard to call. There are 14 residues in the CDR3. The V and J ends lost 7 bases and 6 bases respectively, with 16 bases between them. Per the germline V gene, CDR1 is DFQATT and CDR2 is SNEGSKA (reference sequence). The CDR3 DNA follows: TGCAGTGGGGGAACCACGGGAATTAATTCACCCCTCCACTTT. Amino acids: CSGGTTGINSPLHF.

The chain couples TRBV4-2 to TRBJ1-2; maybe TRBD1 (5 bases). Germline CDR1 and CDR2: LGHNA and YNFKEQ. V was shortened by 1 base and J by 8 bases, with 8 bases between the two germline ends. The CDR3 runs to 12 residues. The CDR3 protein is CASSQVDSGYTF. As DNA, the CDR3 is TGTGCCAGCAGCCAAGTCGACAGCGGCTACACCTTC.

The V and J genes are TRBV6-5 and TRBJ2-7, with 8 bases aligning to TRBD2. Germline values: CDR1 MNHEY, CDR2 SVGAGI. V lost 2 bases and J lost 6; bases outside the gene matches: 9. The CDR3 has 15 residues. CDR3 bases: TGTGCCAGCAGTTACACCACGGGACTAGTCGGCGAGCAGTACTTC. Residues: CASSYTTGLVGEQYF.

In this sample, this clonotype turned up many times. This chain joins TRBV12-3 or TRBV12-4 and TRBJ1-5; D is uncertain. V lost 7 bases to trimming and J lost 7 bases, with 11 bases between them. CDR3 length: 12 residues. CDR3 amino acids: CASTRNPQPQHF. The CDR3 DNA reads as TGTGCCAGCACCCGAAACCCGCAGCCCCAGCATTTT.

Only a few counts were recorded for this clonotype. The chain joins TRBV7-2 to TRBJ1-5, with 7 bases identical to TRBD1. The junction had 7 bases not matched to a gene; V was cut back by 5 bases and J by 6 bases. Germline CDR1 SGHTA, CDR2 FQGNSA. The CDR3 extends over 14 amino acids. This CDR3 is CASSGGTEGQPQHF. CDR3 DNA sequence: TGTGCCAGCAGCGGCGGGACAGAAGGTCAGCCCCAGCATTTT.

This chain connects TRBV20-1 to TRBJ2-3, with D possibly TRBD1 on 6 matching bases. Germline loops: CDR1 DFQATT, CDR2 SNEGSKA (reference sequence). V was clipped by 4 bases and J by 6 bases, with 11 bases between them. The CDR3 covers 12 residues. The CDR3 DNA reads TGCAGTGCTATCCGGACAGTTGATACGCAGTATTTT. This codes for CSAIRTVDTQYF.

The V gene is TRBV15, the J gene TRBJ1-2, with no clear D. Per the germline V gene, CDR1 is LNHNV and CDR2 is YYDKDF (reference sequence). This CDR3 region has 14 residues. V was trimmed by 0 bases and J by 4 bases, leaving 9 bases between them. CDR3: CATSRDRKAYGYTF. As DNA, the CDR3 is TGTGCCACCAGCAGAGATCGAAAAGCCTATGGCTACACCTTC.

This clonotype has more than one count but fewer than ten. The V and J genes are TRBV5-1 and TRBJ2-1, with D unclear. Germline assignment: CDR1 SGHRS and CDR2 YFSETQ. The CDR3 runs to 12 residues. Trimming took off 1 base at V and 8 bases at J, with 7 bases between the two ends. The DNA for the CDR3 is TGCGCCAGCAGCTTGAGTATCCATGAGCAGTTCTTC. As protein: CASSLSIHEQFF.

The rearrangement joins TRBV7-9 to TRBJ2-7; 9 nucleotides align to TRBD1. V trimming: 3 bases; J trimming: 3 bases; junction bases outside the gene matches: 6. CDR3 length equals 15 residues. Germline V gives CDR1 SEHNR, CDR2 FQNEAQ (reference sequence). Here the CDR3 DNA reads TGTGCCAGCAGCTTCCCGGGACAGGGTTTCTACGAGCAGTACTTC. Protein sequence: CASSFPGQGFYEQYF.

This chain connects TRBV10-1 to TRBJ1-1; the D is unclear. V gave up 0 bases and J gave up 6 bases, with 8 bases separating them. The CDR3 consists of 13 residues. From germline, CDR1 is WNHNN and CDR2 SYGVQD (reference sequence). The DNA of the CDR3 is TGCGCCAGCAGTGAGTCGGCTCCGCCTGAAGCTTTCTTT. Its protein is CASSESAPPEAFF.

This clonotype has more than one count but fewer than ten. V is TRBV29-1 and J is TRBJ2-1; 9 bases align to TRBD1. Germline CDR1 is SQVTM and CDR2 is ANQGSEA. The CDR3 has 16 amino acids. The V segment lost 7 bases and the J segment 6 bases; nucleotides outside the gene matches: 16. This CDR3 reads CSGKGTGTGFFNEQFF. Written as DNA, the CDR3 is TGCAGCGGGAAAGGAACCGGGACAGGGTTTTTCAATGAGCAGTTCTTC.

V is TRBV20-1 and J is TRBJ2-7, with 10 bases that match TRBD2. Germline values: CDR1 DFQATT, CDR2 SNEGSKA (reference sequence). The CDR3 covers 13 residues. V shed 6 bases and J 6 bases; nucleotides not matched to a gene: 8. CDR3 region: CSALSGRASEQYF. The CDR3 DNA reads TGCAGTGCCCTAAGCGGGAGGGCCTCCGAGCAGTACTTC.

The rearrangement uses TRBV7-2 and TRBJ2-2; TRBD2 matches 8 bases. Trimming cost V 1 base and J 8 bases; bases outside gene matches: 6. The CDR3 has 15 residues. The V gene's germline CDR1 is SGHTA and CDR2 FQGNSA. Here the CDR3 reads CASSLDSSGGGELFF. DNA of the CDR3: TGTGCCAGCAGCTTAGACTCCAGCGGGGGAGGGGAGCTGTTTTTT.

This clonotype was found a few times. V is TRBV2 and J is TRBJ2-1; D remains unclear. Trimming cost V 3 bases and J 6 bases, with 12 bases left between them. There are 14 residues in the CDR3. CDR1 SNHLY and CDR2 FYNNEI come from the germline V gene. CDR3 loop: CASSELRSPNEQFF. The CDR3 nucleotides are TGTGCCAGCAGTGAGTTGCGGAGCCCCAATGAGCAGTTCTTC. Full variable domain (missing parts from reference TRBV2 and TRBJ2-1): EPEVTQTPSHQVTQMGQEVILRCVPISNHLYFYWYRQILGQKVEFLVSFYNNEISEKSEIFDDQFSVERPDGSNFTLKIRSTKLEDSAMYFCASSELRSPNEQFFGPGTRLTVL.